The 13 T cell receptor beta chains below come from one sample, sequenced in a study of immune characterization of retroperitoneal liposarcoma. Using its own MiXCR run on the PCR reads, TCRdb lists one record per CDR3 protein. The repertoire consists of 8,500 to 13,000 distinct CDR3 sequences, with under 35% occurring once and the leading ten covering under 9.5%. Material for sequencing was tumor tissue. The receptors come from a male donor with retroperitoneal liposarcoma.

The gene calls are TRBV6-6 and TRBJ2-5; 11 nucleotides agree with TRBD1. Trimming removed 5 bases from V and 2 bases from J; junction bases left unmatched: 4. The CDR3 has 15 residues. CDR1 is MNHNY and CDR2 is SVGAGI in the germline V gene (reference sequence). CDR3 nucleotides: TGTGCCAGCAGTGACCGGGACAGGGGGCAAGAGACCCAGTACTTC. The encoded protein is CASSDRDRGQETQYF.

This clonotype was counted at least ten times. V usage is TRBV7-3 and J usage is TRBJ2-1; TRBD2 matches at 8 bases. Per germline, CDR1 SGHTA and CDR2 FQGTGA. The CDR3 has 15 amino acids. After removal of 2 bases from V and 3 bases from J, the junction contained 3 bases not matched to a gene. This chain's CDR3 is CASSLFSGDYNEQFF. The CDR3, as DNA: TGTGCCAGCAGCTTATTTAGCGGGGACTACAATGAGCAGTTCTTC.

This clonotype was detected many times. The rearrangement links TRBV6-1 to TRBJ2-1; the D gene is possibly TRBD1 (6 bases). Germline values: CDR1 MNHNS, CDR2 SASEGT. The CDR3 has 12 amino acids. V was shortened by 6 bases and J by 10 bases, with 13 bases between the two germline ends. CDR3 sequence: CASRQGSYEQFF. The DNA of the CDR3 is TGTGCCAGCAGACAGGGCTCCTACGAGCAGTTCTTC.

In its sample, this clonotype was seen many times. The rearrangement uses TRBV12-3 or TRBV12-4 and TRBJ2-5, with D hard to call. V lost 1 base to trimming and J lost 5 bases, with 2 bases between them. The CDR3 is 11 amino acids. The CDR3 region has the DNA TGTGCCAGCAGTTTAGGGGAGACCCAGTACTTC. Protein product: CASSLGETQYF.

The sample holds many counts of this clonotype. The J gene is TRBJ2-7, the V gene TRBV6-1, with TRBD2 identical over 8 bases. Germline V gene lookup returns CDR1 MNHNS and CDR2 SASEGT. V lost 6 bases and J lost 2; bases outside the gene matches: 9. The CDR3 extends over 15 amino acids. CDR3 DNA sequence: TGTGCCAGCAGCCTAGCGGGCGACCTTCCCTACGAGCAGTACTTC. Its protein product is CASSLAGDLPYEQYF.

The rearrangement links TRBV27 to TRBJ2-1; no clear D gene. The J call is doubtful: the DNA matches TRBJ2-7 better. The germline V gene encodes CDR1 MNHEY and CDR2 SMNVEV (reference sequence). The CDR3 covers 15 residues. CDR3 sequence (DNA): TGTGCCAGCAGTTTATCTCCCTTGGGCTCCTACGAGCAGTACTTC. It translates to CASSLSPLGSYEQYF.

This clonotype was observed at least ten times. This chain links TRBV27 with TRBJ2-1, with 8 bases aligning to TRBD1. TRBJ2-7 explains the end of the DNA better; the J call may be wrong. Per the germline V gene, CDR1 is MNHEY and CDR2 is SMNVEV (reference sequence). This CDR3 is built from 16 residues. The CDR3 nucleotides are TGTGCCAGCGTAATAACAGGGGGTATCTCCTACAATGAGCAGTACTTC. This encodes CASVITGGISYNEQYF.

This clonotype ranks as medium-sized. The chain's CDR3 is CASLGTGGGYEQYF. The CDR3, as DNA: TGTGCCTCGCTCGGGACAGGGGGCGGGTACGAGCAGTACTTC. The gene calls are TRBV6-1 and TRBJ2-1, with 12 positions matching TRBD1. The J call may be faulty, since TRBJ2-7 better matches the DNA end. Germline-derived CDR1 and CDR2 are MNHNS and SASEGT. This CDR3 comprises 14 residues.

This clonotype is labeled medium-sized. V usage is TRBV7-6 and J usage is TRBJ2-1, with 10 bases fitting TRBD2. The end of the DNA aligns better with TRBJ2-7, so the J call may be wrong. This CDR3 spans 15 amino acids. Per the germline V gene, CDR1 is SGHVS and CDR2 is FNYEAQ. The CDR3 DNA reads TGTGCCAGCAGCCCTCGGACTAGCGGCAACAATGAGCAGTACTTC. Its translation is CASSPRTSGNNEQYF.

This clonotype is categorized as medium-sized (0.01 to 0.1%). The chain couples TRBV7-2 to TRBJ2-5; TRBD1 aligns across 7 bases. CDR1 and CDR2 from the germline V gene are SGHTA and FQGNSA. The CDR3 contains 14 residues. V dropped 1 base and J dropped 11; count of bases not matched to a gene: 10. CDR3 residues: CASSLGWQGERQYF. The CDR3 bases are TGTGCCAGCAGCTTAGGGTGGCAGGGGGAGCGGCAGTACTTC.

The CDR3 DNA sequence: TGTGCCACCAGTGATTTTGACGGTTTCTCCTACAATGAGCAGTTCTTC. Protein product: CATSDFDGFSYNEQFF. The J gene is TRBJ2-1, the V gene TRBV24-1; D is uncertain. Per the germline V gene, CDR1 is KGHDR and CDR2 is SFDVKD. The CDR3 contains 16 residues. The V end lost 1 base, the J end lost 0 bases, and 9 bases lay between the germline ends.

For this clonotype: A junction end diverges from the germline sequence, so it may reflect a read error. The rearrangement uses TRBV7-2 and TRBJ2-3; no clear D gene. Germline values: CDR1 SGHTA, CDR2 FQGNSA. The CDR3 loop spans 12 amino acids. The CDR3 spells CASSLDGPDQYF. The CDR3 nucleotides read TGTGCCAGCAGCTTAGACGGGCCTGACCAGTACTTT.

This clonotype has at least ten counts. The gene calls are TRBV12-5 and TRBJ1-4, with TRBD1 matching over 7 bases. CDR1 is LGHNT, CDR2 FRNRAP, per germline. The CDR3 has 17 amino acids. V lost 0 bases and J lost 5; bases outside the gene matches: 9. The CDR3: CASGLVQGQGFNEKLFF. The CDR3 DNA is TGTGCTAGTGGTTTGGTACAGGGGCAGGGCTTCAATGAAAAACTGTTTTTT.